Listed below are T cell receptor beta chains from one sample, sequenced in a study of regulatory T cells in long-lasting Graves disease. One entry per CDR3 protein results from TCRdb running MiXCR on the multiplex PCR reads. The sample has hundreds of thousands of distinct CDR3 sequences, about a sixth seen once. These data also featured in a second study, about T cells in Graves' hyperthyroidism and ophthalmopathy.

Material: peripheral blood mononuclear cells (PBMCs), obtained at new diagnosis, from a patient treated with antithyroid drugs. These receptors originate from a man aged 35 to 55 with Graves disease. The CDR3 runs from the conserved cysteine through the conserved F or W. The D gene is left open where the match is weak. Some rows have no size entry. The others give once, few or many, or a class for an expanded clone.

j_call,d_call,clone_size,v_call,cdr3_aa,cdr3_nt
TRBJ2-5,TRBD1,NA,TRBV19,CASSPDRGLGETQYF,TGTGCCAGTAGCCCCGACAGGGGTCTAGGAGAGACCCAGTACTTC
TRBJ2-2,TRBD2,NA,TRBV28,CASNLGEAGVNTGELFF,TGTGCCAGCAATTTAGGGGAGGCGGGGGTGAACACCGGGGAGCTGTTTTTT
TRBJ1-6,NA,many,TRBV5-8,CASSLNRESPLHF,TGTGCCAGCAGCTTGAACAGGGAATCACCCCTCCACTTT
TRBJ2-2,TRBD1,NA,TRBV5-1,CASTATGADTGELFF,TGCGCCAGCACCGCGACAGGGGCTGACACCGGGGAGCTGTTTTTT
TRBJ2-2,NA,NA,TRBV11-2,CASSRDRGELFF,TGTGCCAGCAGCCGGGACCGCGGGGAGCTGTTTTTT
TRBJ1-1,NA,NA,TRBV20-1,CSAETGRREDTEAFF,TGCAGTGCGGAGACAGGCAGGAGGGAGGACACTGAAGCTTTCTTT
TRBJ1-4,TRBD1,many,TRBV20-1,CSARGSGTGHRTLFF,TGCAGTGCTAGAGGTTCCGGGACAGGGCATAGAACACTGTTTTTT
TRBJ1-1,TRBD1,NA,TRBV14,CASSQWTGGMNTEAFF,TGTGCCAGCAGCCAATGGACAGGGGGGATGAACACTGAAGCTTTCTTT
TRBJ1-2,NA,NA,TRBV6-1,CASRRYNLRGSSGYTF,TGTGCCAGCAGAAGATATAACCTTAGAGGATCTTCTGGCTACACCTTC
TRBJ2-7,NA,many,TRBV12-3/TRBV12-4,CASSFLRHEQYF,TGTGCCAGCAGCTTCCTCAGACACGAGCAGTACTTC
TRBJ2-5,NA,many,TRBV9,CASSVGVLETQYF,TGTGCCAGCAGCGTCGGGGTTTTGGAGACCCAGTACTTC
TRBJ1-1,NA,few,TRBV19,CASSIQGAEAFF,TGTGCCAGTAGTATCCAGGGCGCTGAAGCTTTCTTT
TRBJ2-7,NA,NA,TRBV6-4,CASSDIIGLHHYEQYF,TGTGCCAGCAGTGATATAATCGGCCTCCACCACTACGAGCAGTACTTC
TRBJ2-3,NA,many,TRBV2,CASSDPAGSTDTQYF,TGTGCCAGCAGCGACCCGGCAGGAAGCACAGATACGCAGTATTTT
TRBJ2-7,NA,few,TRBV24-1,CATSNRDRYEQYF,TGTGCCACCAGCAACAGGGATCGGTACGAGCAGTACTTC
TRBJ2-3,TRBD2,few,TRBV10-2,CASSEFGSGNSDTQYF,TGCGCCAGCAGTGAGTTTGGTAGCGGGAACTCAGATACGCAGTATTTT
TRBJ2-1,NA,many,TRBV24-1,CATSDVREVYNEQFF,TGTGCCACCAGTGATGTCAGGGAGGTCTACAATGAGCAGTTCTTC
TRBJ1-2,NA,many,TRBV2,CASRGNRDRQYGGYTF,TGTGCCAGCAGGGGAAACCGGGACCGTCAATATGGTGGCTACACCTTC
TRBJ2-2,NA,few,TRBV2,CASSRVSGELFF,TGTGCCAGCAGCCGCGTGTCGGGGGAGCTGTTTTTT
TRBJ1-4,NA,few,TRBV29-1,CSVLREKLFF,TGCAGCGTTCTAAGAGAAAAACTGTTTTTT
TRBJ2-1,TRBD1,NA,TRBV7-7,CASSPGHRGDEQFF,TGTGCTAGCAGCCCAGGACACAGGGGGGACGAGCAGTTCTTC
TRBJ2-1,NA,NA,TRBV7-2,CASSLVPARDEQFF,TGTGCCAGCAGCTTAGTGCCAGCGAGGGATGAGCAGTTCTTC
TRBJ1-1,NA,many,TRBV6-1,CASTESGNTEAFF,TGTGCCAGCACCGAATCGGGGAACACTGAAGCTTTCTTT
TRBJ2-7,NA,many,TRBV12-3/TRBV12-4,CASSRQVRSYEQYF,TGTGCCAGCAGTCGACAGGTGAGGTCCTACGAGCAGTACTTC
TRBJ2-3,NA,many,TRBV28,CASSYRRGGLDDTQYF,TGTGCCAGCAGTTATCGGAGGGGGGGGCTGGATGATACGCAGTATTTT
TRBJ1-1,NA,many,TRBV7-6,CASSPGGWDTEAFF,TGTGCCAGCAGCCCGGGGGGGTGGGACACTGAAGCTTTCTTT
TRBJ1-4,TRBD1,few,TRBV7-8,CASSRITRDRVAKLFF,TGTGCCAGCAGCCGTATTACGCGGGACAGGGTAGCAAAACTGTTTTTT
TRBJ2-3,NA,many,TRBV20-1,CSAENLAYRTDTQYF,TGCAGTGCTGAAAATCTAGCGTATCGCACAGATACGCAGTATTTT
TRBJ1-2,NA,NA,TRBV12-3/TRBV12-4,CASSRGGVRGTANYGYTF,TGTGCCAGCAGTAGGGGGGGGGTTAGGGGAACTGCTAACTATGGCTACACCTTC
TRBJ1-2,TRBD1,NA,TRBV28,CAHHGVGQSVGYTF,TGTGCCCACCACGGGGTGGGACAGTCGGTAGGCTACACCTTC
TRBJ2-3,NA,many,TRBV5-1,CASRRGQWRADTQYF,TGTGCCAGCAGGAGAGGACAATGGAGGGCCGATACGCAGTATTTT
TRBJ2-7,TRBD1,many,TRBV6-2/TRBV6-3,CASRTGFYEQYF,TGTGCGTCCCGGACAGGGTTCTACGAGCAGTACTTC
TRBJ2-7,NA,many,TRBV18,CASSRAWGNEQYF,TGTGCCAGCTCAAGGGCCTGGGGGAACGAGCAGTACTTC
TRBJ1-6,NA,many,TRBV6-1,CATSRVGDNSPLHF,TGTGCCACAAGTCGGGTGGGTGACAATTCACCCCTCCACTTT
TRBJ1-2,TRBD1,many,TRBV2,CARPRTGDYGYTF,TGTGCCAGACCCCGGACAGGTGACTATGGCTACACCTTC
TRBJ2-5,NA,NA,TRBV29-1,CSAARDRASQETQYF,TGCAGCGCTGCAAGGGACCGTGCATCCCAAGAGACCCAGTACTTC
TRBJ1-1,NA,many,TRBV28,CASSTYTEAFF,TGTGCCAGCAGTACATACACTGAAGCTTTCTTT
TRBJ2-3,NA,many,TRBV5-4,CASSLERGHQTQYF,TGTGCCAGCAGCTTGGAACGGGGGCACCAAACGCAGTATTTT
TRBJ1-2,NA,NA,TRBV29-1,CSVRTGINYGYTF,TGCAGCGTCCGAACAGGGATAAACTATGGCTACACCTTC
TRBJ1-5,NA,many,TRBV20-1,CSAGRRNQPQHF,TGCAGTGCTGGACGAAGGAATCAGCCCCAGCATTTT
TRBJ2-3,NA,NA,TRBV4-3,CASSQEVSSARTDTQYF,TGCGCCAGCAGCCAAGAGGTCTCTAGCGCCCGCACAGATACGCAGTATTTT
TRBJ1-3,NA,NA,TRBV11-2,CASSQEMPNQQPLSGNTIYF,TGTGCCAGCAGCCAAGAAATGCCCAACCAACAACCTCTCTCTGGAAACACCATATATTTT
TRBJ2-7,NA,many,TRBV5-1,CASSSQGMTYEQYF,TGCGCCAGCAGCTCACAGGGTATGACCTACGAGCAGTACTTC
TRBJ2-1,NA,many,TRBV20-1,CSATGNEQFF,TGCAGTGCTACAGGGAATGAGCAGTTCTTC
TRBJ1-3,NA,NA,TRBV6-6,CASSYSGHRGNTIYF,TGTGCCAGCAGTTACTCGGGACACCGAGGAAACACCATATATTTT
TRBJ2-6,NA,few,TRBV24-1,CATSEDTLSGANVLTF,TGTGCCACCAGTGAAGACACCCTCTCTGGGGCCAACGTCCTGACTTTC